This T cell receptor (beta chain) is from a study of shared clonotypes between healthy human individuals. CDR3 size: 13 residues. With 5 bases removed from V and 2 bases from J, the gap between germline ends came to 9 bases. Germline values: CDR1 WNHNN, CDR2 SYGVQD (reference sequence). Assay: immunoSEQ multiplex PCR; the TCRdb copy retains only in-frame clones and omits some. The sample has 700,000 or so clones; 55% to 75% are singletons. This TCR derives from a woman aged 25 to 39 in good health. The V and J genes are TRBV10-1 and TRBJ1-2, with D uncertain. Sequences were obtained from memory CD4+ T cells sorted from blood. Specified subset: CD45RA-negative fraction. The CDR3 spells CASSKDGNYGYTF. The CDR3 DNA reads TGCGCCAGCAGTAAGGACGGGAACTATGGCTACACCTTC.